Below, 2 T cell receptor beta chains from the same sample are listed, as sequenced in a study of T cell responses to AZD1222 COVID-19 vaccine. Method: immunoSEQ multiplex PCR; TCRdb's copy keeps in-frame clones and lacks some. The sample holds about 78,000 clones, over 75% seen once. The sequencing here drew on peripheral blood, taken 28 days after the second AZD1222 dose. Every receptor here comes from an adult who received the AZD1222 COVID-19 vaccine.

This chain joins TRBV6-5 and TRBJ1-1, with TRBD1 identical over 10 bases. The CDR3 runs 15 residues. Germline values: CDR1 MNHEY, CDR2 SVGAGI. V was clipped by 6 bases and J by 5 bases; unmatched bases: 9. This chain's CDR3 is CASRPLGQGRTEAFF. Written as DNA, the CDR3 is TGTGCCAGCAGGCCGCTGGGACAGGGGCGGACTGAAGCTTTCTTT.

CDR3 sequence: CASTSRGQNSPLHF. CDR3 DNA sequence: TGCGCCAGCACCTCTAGGGGACAGAATTCACCCCTCCACTTT. The V call is TRBV23-1, the J call TRBJ1-6; 7 nucleotides line up with TRBD1. TRBV23-1 is an ORF, with its function uncertain. This CDR3 has 14 residues. The ends lost 7 bases at V and 7 bases at J; junction bases unmatched: 7.